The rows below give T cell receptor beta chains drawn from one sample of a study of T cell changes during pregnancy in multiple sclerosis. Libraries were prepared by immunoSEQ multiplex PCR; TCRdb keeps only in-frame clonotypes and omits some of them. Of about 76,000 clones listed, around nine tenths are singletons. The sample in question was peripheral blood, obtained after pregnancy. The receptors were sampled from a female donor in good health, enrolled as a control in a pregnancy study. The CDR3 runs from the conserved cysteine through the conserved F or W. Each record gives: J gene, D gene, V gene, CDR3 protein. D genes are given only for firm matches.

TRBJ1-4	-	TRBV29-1	CSVGGLATNEKLFF
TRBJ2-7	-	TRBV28	CASSFPTGSKYEQYF
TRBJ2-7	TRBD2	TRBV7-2	CASSSSSGFSYEQYF
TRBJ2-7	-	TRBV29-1	CSVEGSTGSYEQYF
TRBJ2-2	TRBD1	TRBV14	CASSLRQGAGGELFF
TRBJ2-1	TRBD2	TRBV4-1	CASSQSRSLAGYNEQFF
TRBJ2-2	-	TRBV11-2	CASSLDRVQGTTGELFF
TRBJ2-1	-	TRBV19	CASKGASNEQFF
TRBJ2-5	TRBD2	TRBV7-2	CASSLVLAGQETQYF
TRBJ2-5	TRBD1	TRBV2	CASSPSGTGTYQETQYF
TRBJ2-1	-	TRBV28	CASTLGWGDNEQFF
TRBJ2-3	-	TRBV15	CATLPTPGDTDTQYF
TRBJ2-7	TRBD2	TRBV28	CASSQLRLAGYSYEQYF
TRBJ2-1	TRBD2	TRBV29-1	CSVVDGGASSYNEQFF
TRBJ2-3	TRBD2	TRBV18	CARATSGGADTQYF
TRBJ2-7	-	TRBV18	CASSPGGSEQYF
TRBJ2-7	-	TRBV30	CAWSGTPPPPYEQYF
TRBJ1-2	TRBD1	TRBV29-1	CSVDEDRDYGYTF
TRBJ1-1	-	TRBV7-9	CASSSRQAEAFF
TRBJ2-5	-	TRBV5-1	CASSGGGVSETQYF
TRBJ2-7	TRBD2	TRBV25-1	CASSPSGGFSYEQYF
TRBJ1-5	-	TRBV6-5	CASSAQQNQPQHF
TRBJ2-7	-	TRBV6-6	CASRTGTSTYEQYF
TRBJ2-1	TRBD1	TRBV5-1	CASSWDSPGRIEQFF
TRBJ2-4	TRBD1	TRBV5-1	CASSSGGAKNIQYF
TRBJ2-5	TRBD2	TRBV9	CASSVLAGGQETQYF
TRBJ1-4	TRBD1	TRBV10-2	CASSPTGDGEKLFF
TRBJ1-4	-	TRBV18	CASSPRGEKLFF
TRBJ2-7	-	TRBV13	CASSLKGWRGPTYEQYF
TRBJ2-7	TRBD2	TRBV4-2	CASSQEGAAGGVYEQYF
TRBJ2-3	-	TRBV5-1	CASSLAARSGDTQYF
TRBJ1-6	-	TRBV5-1	CASSSGYNSPLHF
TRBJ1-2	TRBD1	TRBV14	CASSQEFLTDRGGYGYTF
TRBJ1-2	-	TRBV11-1	CASSSRTGNYGYTF